A selection of T cell receptor beta chains follows, all from one sample in a study of shared clonotypes between healthy human individuals. TCRdb's copy holds only in-frame clones and misses some; the assay was immunoSEQ multiplex PCR. The sample shows about 610,000 clones, approximately 97% of them seen only once. The sequenced material came from naive CD4+ T cells sorted from blood. The receptors originated from a woman between 25 and 40 years old in good health. Both conserved end residues are part of each CDR3. Each record gives: clone size, D gene, J gene, V gene, CDR3 DNA, CDR3 protein. A D gene is named only where the DNA matches it firmly. Clone size is not always given. Where it is, it says once, few, many or a class for expanded clones.

abundance: .; d_gene: .; j_gene: TRBJ1-1; v_gene: TRBV29-1; CDR3nt: TGCAGCGTCCTGAGGACGGAGGTCCTTGAAGCTTTCTTT; CDR3aa: CSVLRTEVLEAFF
abundance: .; d_gene: .; j_gene: TRBJ2-2; v_gene: TRBV5-4; CDR3nt: TGTGCCAGCAGCTTACGAGGCCTCAGGCCCGGGGAGCTGTTTTTT; CDR3aa: CASSLRGLRPGELFF
abundance: .; d_gene: .; j_gene: TRBJ2-6; v_gene: TRBV28; CDR3nt: TGTGCCAGCAGTTTAGCCTATGGGGCCAACGTCCTGACTTTC; CDR3aa: CASSLAYGANVLTF
abundance: .; d_gene: TRBD2; j_gene: TRBJ2-5; v_gene: TRBV5-1; CDR3nt: TGCGCCAGCACCCAGCTGGGAGGGGAGACCCAGTACTTC; CDR3aa: CASTQLGGETQYF
abundance: .; d_gene: TRBD1; j_gene: TRBJ2-4; v_gene: TRBV5-1; CDR3nt: TGCGCCAGCAGCTTGGGACAGGGGGACATTCAGTACTTC; CDR3aa: CASSLGQGDIQYF
abundance: .; d_gene: .; j_gene: TRBJ1-5; v_gene: TRBV4-1; CDR3nt: TGCGCCAGCAGCCAAGATCTCGGGGGGATTCAGCCCCAGCATTTT; CDR3aa: CASSQDLGGIQPQHF
abundance: .; d_gene: TRBD2; j_gene: TRBJ2-3; v_gene: TRBV10-1; CDR3nt: TGCGCCAGCAGTGAGTCGGGGAGGGCCACAGATACGCAGTATTTT; CDR3aa: CASSESGRATDTQYF
abundance: .; d_gene: .; j_gene: TRBJ2-5; v_gene: TRBV27; CDR3nt: TGTGCCAGCAGTTCGGCGGGCGGATCTGGGCCCCAGTACTTC; CDR3aa: CASSSAGGSGPQYF
abundance: .; d_gene: .; j_gene: TRBJ2-7; v_gene: TRBV28; CDR3nt: TGTGCCACCGCCGAATACCTGACTAGTGACGAGCAGTACTTC; CDR3aa: CATAEYLTSDEQYF
abundance: .; d_gene: .; j_gene: TRBJ2-1; v_gene: TRBV5-1; CDR3nt: TGCGCCAGCAGCTTGGGTGGTGGTTCCTACAATGAGCAGTTCTTC; CDR3aa: CASSLGGGSYNEQFF
abundance: .; d_gene: TRBD2; j_gene: TRBJ2-5; v_gene: TRBV28; CDR3nt: TGTGCCAGCAGTTTAGGTAGCGGGAGAGAGACCCAGTACTTC; CDR3aa: CASSLGSGRETQYF
abundance: .; d_gene: .; j_gene: TRBJ1-1; v_gene: TRBV6-1; CDR3nt: TGTGCCAGCAGTGAAGCAACTCGGGCAGCCACTGAAGCTTTCTTT; CDR3aa: CASSEATRAATEAFF
abundance: .; d_gene: .; j_gene: TRBJ2-1; v_gene: TRBV6-5; CDR3nt: TGTGCCAGCAGTTACACAGGGTACGTGAATGAGCAGTTCTTC; CDR3aa: CASSYTGYVNEQFF
abundance: once; d_gene: .; j_gene: TRBJ2-1; v_gene: TRBV7-3; CDR3nt: TGTGCCAGCAGCTCCCCCGGGTTGGGCAATGAGCAGTTCTTC; CDR3aa: CASSSPGLGNEQFF
abundance: .; d_gene: TRBD1; j_gene: TRBJ2-7; v_gene: TRBV4-1; CDR3nt: TGCGCCAGCAGCCGGAACGGACAGGGTGGGGACGAGCAGTACTTC; CDR3aa: CASSRNGQGGDEQYF
abundance: .; d_gene: .; j_gene: TRBJ1-1; v_gene: TRBV6-5; CDR3nt: TGTGCCAGCAGTTACCTACCGATGAACACTGAAGCTTTCTTT; CDR3aa: CASSYLPMNTEAFF
abundance: .; d_gene: TRBD1; j_gene: TRBJ1-5; v_gene: TRBV29-1; CDR3nt: TGCAGCGTCGGAACAGGGGGCCATCAGCCCCAGCATTTT; CDR3aa: CSVGTGGHQPQHF
abundance: .; d_gene: TRBD2; j_gene: TRBJ2-7; v_gene: TRBV7-2; CDR3nt: TGTGCCAGCAGCCCGAGCTTCAGCGGGAGTGGATACGAGCAGTACTTC; CDR3aa: CASSPSFSGSGYEQYF
abundance: once; d_gene: TRBD1; j_gene: TRBJ2-5; v_gene: TRBV15; CDR3nt: TGTGCCACCAGCCCCCGTCGGGACAGCGGTGGAGAGACCCAGTACTTC; CDR3aa: CATSPRRDSGGETQYF
abundance: .; d_gene: TRBD1; j_gene: TRBJ1-1; v_gene: TRBV6-1; CDR3nt: TGTGCCAGCAGTACCTACAGGGGGCACACTGAAGCTTTCTTT; CDR3aa: CASSTYRGHTEAFF
abundance: .; d_gene: TRBD2; j_gene: TRBJ2-2; v_gene: TRBV7-9; CDR3nt: TGTGCCAGCAGCTTACTAGCGGGACGTCCCGGGGAGCTGTTTTTT; CDR3aa: CASSLLAGRPGELFF
abundance: .; d_gene: .; j_gene: TRBJ1-5; v_gene: TRBV5-5; CDR3nt: TGTGCCAGCAGCTTGTGGTTCCAGGGCAGTAGCAATCAGCCCCAGCATTTT; CDR3aa: CASSLWFQGSSNQPQHF
abundance: .; d_gene: TRBD2; j_gene: TRBJ2-1; v_gene: TRBV6-5; CDR3nt: TGTGCCAGCAGTTATTTGGCGGGAGGGTTGGATGAGCAGTTCTTC; CDR3aa: CASSYLAGGLDEQFF
abundance: .; d_gene: .; j_gene: TRBJ2-7; v_gene: TRBV27; CDR3nt: TGTGCCAGCAGTTCGGGACATTCTGGGGGTTCCTACGAGCAGTACTTC; CDR3aa: CASSSGHSGGSYEQYF
abundance: .; d_gene: .; j_gene: TRBJ2-1; v_gene: TRBV28; CDR3nt: TGTGCCAGCCATAACCCCTCCTACAATGAGCAGTTCTTC; CDR3aa: CASHNPSYNEQFF
abundance: .; d_gene: .; j_gene: TRBJ2-7; v_gene: TRBV7-9; CDR3nt: TGTGCCAGCAGCTTAAGCTGGGAGAGCTACGAGCAGTACTTC; CDR3aa: CASSLSWESYEQYF
abundance: .; d_gene: .; j_gene: TRBJ2-7; v_gene: TRBV9; CDR3nt: TGTGCCAGCAGCGTACGGACCGACTCCTACGAGCAGTACTTC; CDR3aa: CASSVRTDSYEQYF
abundance: .; d_gene: .; j_gene: TRBJ2-7; v_gene: TRBV15; CDR3nt: TGTGCCACCAGCAGAGATCCAGGTGCTTTCCCCTACGAGCAGTACTTC; CDR3aa: CATSRDPGAFPYEQYF
abundance: .; d_gene: .; j_gene: TRBJ2-5; v_gene: TRBV18; CDR3nt: TGTGCCAGCTCACCGATGGGGGAGACCCAGTACTTC; CDR3aa: CASSPMGETQYF
abundance: .; d_gene: .; j_gene: TRBJ2-2; v_gene: TRBV28; CDR3nt: TGTGCCACTAGGCGTCCCGACACCGGGGAGCTGTTTTTT; CDR3aa: CATRRPDTGELFF
abundance: .; d_gene: .; j_gene: TRBJ2-1; v_gene: TRBV5-4; CDR3nt: TGTGCCAGCAGCTCGCTCTTGGGAGGTTACAATGAGCAGTTCTTC; CDR3aa: CASSSLLGGYNEQFF
abundance: .; d_gene: TRBD1; j_gene: TRBJ1-1; v_gene: TRBV9; CDR3nt: TGTGCCAGCAGCGCAACCGGGACAGGGAGTCCTGAAGCTTTCTTT; CDR3aa: CASSATGTGSPEAFF
abundance: .; d_gene: .; j_gene: TRBJ2-5; v_gene: TRBV11-2; CDR3nt: TGTGCCAGCGCCCGCGAGGGGGAGACCCAGTACTTC; CDR3aa: CASAREGETQYF
abundance: .; d_gene: .; j_gene: TRBJ2-3; v_gene: TRBV7-2; CDR3nt: TGTGCCAGCAGCTTAGGTCGTAAAGGCTGGGGGGCAGATACGCAGTATTTT; CDR3aa: CASSLGRKGWGADTQYF
abundance: once; d_gene: TRBD1; j_gene: TRBJ1-5; v_gene: TRBV28; CDR3nt: TGTGCCAGCAGTCCCCCGACAGGGTCTTATCAGCCCCAGCATTTT; CDR3aa: CASSPPTGSYQPQHF
abundance: .; d_gene: .; j_gene: TRBJ2-7; v_gene: TRBV5-1; CDR3nt: TGCGCCAGCGGGCTAGATCCCTACGAGCAGTACTTC; CDR3aa: CASGLDPYEQYF
abundance: .; d_gene: .; j_gene: TRBJ2-6; v_gene: TRBV10-2; CDR3nt: TGCGCCAGCAGTGAGTCTCCGGGCAGGGACGCTGGGGCCAACGTCCTGACTTTC; CDR3aa: CASSESPGRDAGANVLTF
abundance: .; d_gene: .; j_gene: TRBJ2-1; v_gene: TRBV29-1; CDR3nt: TGCAGCGGAAACAGGGCCGCCTACAATGAGCAGTTCTTC; CDR3aa: CSGNRAAYNEQFF
abundance: once; d_gene: .; j_gene: TRBJ2-6; v_gene: TRBV19; CDR3nt: TGTGCCAGTAGTCCAAGGGCAGGGAAGGTTTCGAGCTCTGGGGCCAACGTCCTGACTTTC; CDR3aa: CASSPRAGKVSSSGANVLTF
abundance: .; d_gene: TRBD1; j_gene: TRBJ1-2; v_gene: TRBV5-5; CDR3nt: TGTGCCAGCAGCTTGGCCCCGGGACAGGGGAACTATGGCTACACCTTC; CDR3aa: CASSLAPGQGNYGYTF
abundance: once; d_gene: TRBD1; j_gene: TRBJ1-1; v_gene: TRBV15; CDR3nt: TGTGCCACCAGCAGAGGCGGGACAGGGAAAAGGGGCACTGAAGCTTTCTTT; CDR3aa: CATSRGGTGKRGTEAFF
abundance: .; d_gene: .; j_gene: TRBJ2-7; v_gene: TRBV7-2; CDR3nt: TGTGCCAGCAGGCCTCCCCCCCTTTACGAGCAGTACTTC; CDR3aa: CASRPPPLYEQYF
abundance: .; d_gene: TRBD1; j_gene: TRBJ2-1; v_gene: TRBV6-5; CDR3nt: TGTGCCAGCAGTTCCGACAGGGGCTACTACAATGAGCAGTTCTTC; CDR3aa: CASSSDRGYYNEQFF
abundance: .; d_gene: .; j_gene: TRBJ1-2; v_gene: TRBV6-6; CDR3nt: TGTGCCAGCAGTTCCCAGACACGGAACTATGGCTACACCTTC; CDR3aa: CASSSQTRNYGYTF